This record concerns one TCR beta chain sequence. Its antigen is still unknown. This entry comes from a study of graft-versus-host responses after intestinal transplantation. For the study at large: Among the recipients, all got anti-thymocyte globulin induction and then tacrolimus and steroids for about three years. Findings and limits, study-wide: Individuals carrying graft-donor T cell macrochimerism showed high graft-versus-host to host-versus-graft clonal ratios in allografts.

Using immunoSEQ multiplex PCR, the repertoire was profiled, and TCRdb retains in-frame clones only, with some absent. The table includes 90,000 to 120,000 clones, about 91% detected once. This TCR came from a human donor who was the organ donor for an intestinal transplant. The sample here was unstimulated CD4+ T cells sorted from spleen or lymph node cells, taken before transplant.

The CDR3 sequence is CASSVDRGWDQPQHF. In DNA form, the CDR3 reads TGTGCCAGCAGTGTGGACAGGGGTTGGGATCAGCCCCAGCATTTT. J is TRBJ1-5 and V is TRBV6-1; 9 nucleotides agree with TRBD1. Germline V gene lookup returns CDR1 MNHNS and CDR2 SASEGT. The V gene end was trimmed by 4 bases and the J gene end by 5 bases; junction bases not matched to a gene: 6. The CDR3 is 15 residues long.